These 22 T cell receptor beta chains were all obtained from the same sample, sequenced in a study of identical twins. Each CDR3 protein gets one entry after TCRdb re-called the 5' RACE reads with MiXCR. The sample lists fewer than 650,000 distinct CDR3 sequences; under 8.5% were seen once. This same sample was also taken into another study, of yellow fever vaccine responses in identical twins.

Sequencing input: PBMCs. These receptors came from a young woman in good health.

The rearrangement links TRBV12-3 or TRBV12-4 to TRBJ1-6; no reliable D call. V lost 3 bases and J lost 15, with 12 bases in between. The CDR3 consists of 12 residues. Here the CDR3 DNA reads TGTGCCAGCAGTTTGGGTGGCTTCGGCCTCCACTTT. This codes for CASSLGGFGLHF.

The sample holds many counts of this clonotype. The gene calls are TRBV6-1 and TRBJ1-3; TRBD1 matches at 11 bases. V was pared by 5 bases and J by 4 bases, with 4 bases of the junction left unmatched. CDR1 is MNHNS, CDR2 SASEGT, per germline. CDR3 length: 15 residues. The CDR3 reads CASSRTGGTGNTIYF. The CDR3 bases are TGTGCCAGCAGTCGGACAGGGGGCACAGGAAACACCATATATTTT.

This clonotype was recorded many times. The J gene is TRBJ2-1, the V gene TRBV20-1; possible D gene TRBD2, 7 bases. Trimming cost V 1 base and J 3 bases, with 16 bases left between them. The CDR3 covers 16 residues. The germline gives CDR1 DFQATT, CDR2 SNEGSKA (reference sequence). CDR3 nucleotide sequence: TGCAGTGCTAGAGGATCCGGGGGGCGGAACTACAATGAGCAGTTCTTC. Amino acid sequence: CSARGSGGRNYNEQFF.

This clonotype was counted a few times. The J gene is TRBJ1-2, the V gene TRBV2; weak D call: TRBD1 (6 bases). The CDR3 runs to 15 residues. Trimming took 6 bases from V and 0 from J, leaving 14 bases between them. Germline loops: CDR1 SNHLY, CDR2 FYNNEI. The CDR3 DNA is TGTGCCAGCAGGGCTCAGGGGAGCGCTAACTATGGCTACACCTTC. Encoded protein: CASRAQGSANYGYTF.

The chain carries TRBV12-3 or TRBV12-4 and TRBJ2-7; D is possibly TRBD1 (5 bases). Trimming took off 5 bases at V and 2 bases at J, with 10 bases between the two ends. The CDR3 has 13 residues. CDR3 bases: TGTGCCAGCAGTCTCGACAGTCCCTACGAGCAGTACTTC. It yields the protein CASSLDSPYEQYF.

With respect to this clonotype: This may arise from a read error, as a much more abundant clone is one base away. This chain joins TRBV28 and TRBJ2-3; TRBD2 matches 9 bases. The CDR3 has 17 residues. The ends lost 3 bases at V and 3 bases at J; junction bases unmatched: 10. Looked up from germline, CDR1 is MDHEN and CDR2 is SYDVKM. In nucleotides, the CDR3 is TGTGCCAGCAGTTTCTCCCTAGCGGGGTTCAGTACAGATACGCAGTATTTT. This encodes CASSFSLAGFSTDTQYF.

This chain uses TRBV2 with TRBJ2-5; D may be TRBD1 (6 bases). There are 20 residues in the CDR3. V was pared by 5 bases and J by 1 base, with 29 bases between. Looked up from germline, CDR1 is SNHLY and CDR2 is FYNNEI. The CDR3 sequence is CASSFPNTLRDTTLQETQYF. CDR3 DNA: TGTGCCAGCAGTTTTCCAAATACCCTACGGGACACCACCCTCCAAGAGACCCAGTACTTC.

This clonotype was observed at least ten times. The V gene is TRBV9, the J gene TRBJ1-1; TRBD1 aligns across 7 bases. The CDR3 is made up of 14 amino acids. J gave up 5 bases and V 0 bases, and 4 bases lay outside the gene matches. Germline lookup yields CDR1 SGDLS and CDR2 YYNGEE. This CDR3 is CASSVEGARTEAFF. CDR3 coding DNA: TGTGCCAGCAGCGTAGAGGGGGCGAGGACTGAAGCTTTCTTT.

V gene TRBV20-1 combines with J gene TRBJ2-2; D perhaps matches TRBD2 (6 bases). This CDR3 contains 15 residues. With 6 bases removed from V and 4 bases from J, the gap between germline ends came to 18 bases. Germline lookup yields CDR1 DFQATT and CDR2 SNEGSKA (reference sequence). CDR3 amino acids: CSAKVGGSITGELFF. The CDR3 DNA reads as TGCAGTGCCAAGGTGGGGGGTTCGATCACCGGGGAGCTGTTTTTT.

The chain recombines TRBV9 with TRBJ1-3, with D unresolved. Trimming removed 6 bases from V and 7 bases from J, with 20 bases in between. The CDR3 consists of 15 residues. Germline CDR1 and CDR2: SGDLS and YYNGEE. In DNA, the CDR3 is TGTGCCAGCACCAGCTCAACCTCCGGAGGGAACACCATATATTTT. Its protein product is CASTSSTSGGNTIYF.

This clonotype was seen at least ten times. V gene TRBV5-1 combines with J gene TRBJ2-3, with a weak D call TRBD2 (6 bases). Germline CDR1 SGHRS, CDR2 YFSETQ. With 4 bases removed from V and 4 bases from J, the gap between germline ends came to 16 bases. The CDR3 runs to 15 residues. The CDR3 DNA is TGCGCCAGCAGCACCTGGGGGGTGTCTCCAGATACGCAGTATTTT. It codes for CASSTWGVSPDTQYF.

This clonotype has more than one count but fewer than ten. The genes are TRBV7-9 and TRBJ2-5; no definite D call. V was cut by 5 bases and J by 4 bases, with 14 bases left in between. This CDR3 region has 14 residues. CDR1 is SEHNR and CDR2 is FQNEAQ in the germline V gene (reference sequence). In DNA form, the CDR3 reads TGTGCCAGCAGCAGAAGACACCCCCGAGAGACCCAGTACTTC. The encoded protein is CASSRRHPRETQYF.

This clonotype was counted ten times or more. The gene calls are TRBV4-2 and TRBJ2-7; D possibly corresponds to TRBD1 (5 bases). The ends were cut back, 0 bases at V and 4 bases at J, with 16 bases in the middle. This CDR3 comprises 16 residues. CDR1 and CDR2 from the germline V gene are LGHNA and YNFKEQ. CDR3: CASSQDVVGAIYEQYF. In DNA, the CDR3 is TGTGCCAGCAGCCAAGATGTGGTAGGGGCTATATACGAGCAGTACTTC.

The V call is TRBV6-1, the J call TRBJ2-7; the match to TRBD2 covers 13 bases. V shed 1 base and J 2 bases; nucleotides not matched to a gene: 2. Germline V gives CDR1 MNHNS, CDR2 SASEGT. CDR3 size: 16 residues. The CDR3 DNA follows: TGTGCCAGCAGTGAAGGACTAGCGGGGGGCCCCTACGAGCAGTACGTC. It is translated as CASSEGLAGGPYEQYV.

This clonotype came up many times. The chain recombines TRBV14 with TRBJ1-1; D perhaps matches TRBD1 (5 bases). Germline V gene lookup returns CDR1 SGHDN and CDR2 FVKESK. The CDR3 runs 14 residues. V shed 6 bases and J shed 2 bases, with 13 bases lying between them. The CDR3 sequence is CASRARASNTEAFF. The CDR3 bases are TGTGCCAGCAGGGCCAGGGCATCAAACACTGAAGCTTTCTTT.

This clonotype was observed a handful of times. J is TRBJ2-2 and V is TRBV5-5; no firm D call. Trimming removed 5 bases at V and 6 bases at J, with 14 bases between. CDR3 length equals 14 residues. Looked up from germline, CDR1 is SGHKS and CDR2 is YYEKEE (reference sequence). The CDR3 region has the DNA TGTGCCAGCAGTTTCGCTAACACGGCCGGGGAGCTGTTTTTT. Amino acids: CASSFANTAGELFF.

This chain uses TRBV11-2 with TRBJ2-3, with TRBD2 matching 8 bases. The germline gives CDR1 SGHAT, CDR2 FQNNGV. V lost 0 bases to trimming and J lost 5 bases; unmatched junction nucleotides: 10. The CDR3 contains 17 residues. The chain's CDR3 is CASSLDLTGGRQDTQYF. The CDR3 coding sequence is TGTGCCAGCAGCTTAGATTTAACGGGAGGGCGGCAAGATACGCAGTATTTT.

The V call is TRBV28, the J call TRBJ1-1; D is undetermined. Germline V CDR1 and CDR2: MDHEN, SYDVKM. The CDR3 covers 13 residues. V was shortened by 6 bases and J by 0 bases, with 8 bases between the two germline ends. CDR3 amino acids: CASRFGLNTEAFF. The CDR3, as DNA: TGTGCCAGCAGATTCGGGTTGAACACTGAAGCTTTCTTT.

This clonotype occurred a few times. The chain links TRBV4-1 to TRBJ1-2; 8 bases map to TRBD1. The CDR3 has 16 amino acids. CDR1 is MGHRA and CDR2 is YSYEKL in the germline V gene. After removal of 0 bases from V and 5 bases from J, the junction contained 8 bases not matched to a gene. The CDR3 region has the DNA TGCGCCAGCAGCCAAGACCCGGGACAGGACCTTTATGGCTACACCTTC. As protein: CASSQDPGQDLYGYTF.

This clonotype was detected many times. The chain recombines TRBV5-1 with TRBJ2-5; TRBD1 agrees at 8 bases. The CDR3 runs to 14 residues. Trimming at V came to 2 bases and at J to 5 bases, leaving 5 bases not matched to a gene. CDR1 is SGHRS, CDR2 YFSETQ, per germline. The CDR3 protein is CASSLQGEIETQYF. Here the CDR3 DNA reads TGCGCCAGCAGCTTACAGGGGGAGATTGAGACCCAGTACTTC.

Only a few counts were recorded for this clonotype. CDR3: CASSQVSGGYIGELFF. CDR3 bases: TGTGCCAGCAGCCAAGTATCGGGGGGGTATATCGGGGAGCTGTTTTTT. V is TRBV4-2 and J is TRBJ2-2; 8 nucleotides align to TRBD2. Germline trimming cut 1 base from V and 7 bases from J; bases unmatched to any gene: 8. The germline V gene encodes CDR1 LGHNA and CDR2 YNFKEQ. The CDR3 is 16 residues long.

In this sample, this clonotype turned up many times. The rearrangement joins TRBV12-3 or TRBV12-4 to TRBJ2-3; 8 nucleotides match TRBD2. CDR3 length: 15 amino acids. V lost 6 bases, J lost 0 bases, and 5 bases stayed unmatched. In DNA, the CDR3 is TGTGCCAGCAGCCATAGCGGGGTCAGCACAGATACGCAGTATTTT. Its translation: CASSHSGVSTDTQYF.